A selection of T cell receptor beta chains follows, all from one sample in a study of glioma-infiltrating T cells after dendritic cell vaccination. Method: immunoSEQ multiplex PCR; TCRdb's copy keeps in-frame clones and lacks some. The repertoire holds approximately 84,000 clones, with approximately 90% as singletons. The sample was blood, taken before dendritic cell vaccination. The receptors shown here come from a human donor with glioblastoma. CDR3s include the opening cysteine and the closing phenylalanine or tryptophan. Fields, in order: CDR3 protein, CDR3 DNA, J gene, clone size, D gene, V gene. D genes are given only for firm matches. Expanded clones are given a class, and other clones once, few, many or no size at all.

cdr3_aa: CASSEGPLGLYEQYF
cdr3_nt: TGTGCCAGCAGTGAAGGGCCGTTGGGGCTATACGAGCAGTACTTC
j_call: TRBJ2-7
clone_size: NA
d_call: NA
v_call: TRBV6-1

cdr3_aa: CVRSGRGDRATYEQYF
cdr3_nt: TGTGTCAGAAGCGGGAGGGGGGACAGGGCAACCTACGAGCAGTACTTC
j_call: TRBJ2-7
clone_size: NA
d_call: NA
v_call: TRBV7-5

cdr3_aa: CASSLSSYEQYF
cdr3_nt: TGTGCCAGCAGCCTGAGCTCCTACGAGCAGTACTTC
j_call: TRBJ2-7
clone_size: NA
d_call: NA
v_call: TRBV7-2

cdr3_aa: CASTGPDRDEQYF
cdr3_nt: TGTGCCAGCACGGGTCCGGACAGGGACGAGCAGTACTTC
j_call: TRBJ2-7
clone_size: NA
d_call: TRBD1
v_call: TRBV16

cdr3_aa: CASTATGSNYGYTF
cdr3_nt: TGTGCCAGCACCGCGACAGGGTCGAACTATGGCTACACCTTC
j_call: TRBJ1-2
clone_size: NA
d_call: TRBD1
v_call: TRBV28

cdr3_aa: CASSEYGQYSNQPQHF
cdr3_nt: TGTGCCAGCAGTGAATATGGGCAGTATAGCAATCAGCCCCAGCATTTT
j_call: TRBJ1-5
clone_size: once
d_call: NA
v_call: TRBV6-1

cdr3_aa: CASSRISGTRGDTQYF
cdr3_nt: TGTGCCAGCAGCCGAATCTCCGGGACTAGGGGCGATACGCAGTATTTT
j_call: TRBJ2-3
clone_size: NA
d_call: TRBD2
v_call: TRBV7-8

cdr3_aa: CASSTLSSGRRNEQFF
cdr3_nt: TGTGCCAGCAGTACCCTTTCTAGCGGGAGGAGGAATGAGCAGTTCTTC
j_call: TRBJ2-1
clone_size: NA
d_call: TRBD2
v_call: TRBV6-6

cdr3_aa: CASSQEGSLHNEQFF
cdr3_nt: TGTGCCAGCAGCCAAGAGGGGAGCCTGCACAATGAGCAGTTCTTC
j_call: TRBJ2-1
clone_size: once
d_call: NA
v_call: TRBV4-2

cdr3_aa: CASSATGTSGHEQYF
cdr3_nt: TGTGCCAGCAGCGCCACCGGGACTAGCGGCCACGAGCAGTACTTC
j_call: TRBJ2-7
clone_size: NA
d_call: TRBD2
v_call: TRBV11-2

cdr3_aa: CASSRSNQPQHF
cdr3_nt: TGTGCCAGCAGCCGTAGCAATCAGCCCCAGCATTTT
j_call: TRBJ1-5
clone_size: NA
d_call: NA
v_call: TRBV7-2

cdr3_aa: CASSLDGGNTEAFF
cdr3_nt: TGTGCCAGCAGCTTGGATGGGGGCAACACTGAAGCTTTCTTT
j_call: TRBJ1-1
clone_size: few
d_call: NA
v_call: TRBV7-9

cdr3_aa: CASSLAEGGLAKNIQYF
cdr3_nt: TGCGCCAGCAGCTTGGCCGAGGGGGGGCTAGCCAAAAACATTCAGTACTTC
j_call: TRBJ2-4
clone_size: NA
d_call: NA
v_call: TRBV5-1

cdr3_aa: CASRTGDNEQFF
cdr3_nt: TGTGCCAGCCGGACAGGGGACAATGAGCAGTTCTTC
j_call: TRBJ2-1
clone_size: NA
d_call: TRBD1
v_call: TRBV6-5

cdr3_aa: CASSPIVVEQFF
cdr3_nt: TGTGCCAGCAGTCCTATAGTTGTTGAGCAGTTCTTC
j_call: TRBJ2-1
clone_size: NA
d_call: NA
v_call: TRBV2

cdr3_aa: CASSLMTGAGNTIYF
cdr3_nt: TGTGCCAGCAGCTTAATGACGGGAGCTGGAAACACCATATATTTT
j_call: TRBJ1-3
clone_size: NA
d_call: NA
v_call: TRBV7-6

cdr3_aa: CASSVGTGFYNEQFF
cdr3_nt: TGTGCCAGCAGCGTCGGGACAGGGTTCTACAATGAGCAGTTCTTC
j_call: TRBJ2-1
clone_size: NA
d_call: TRBD1
v_call: TRBV11-3

cdr3_aa: CASSRGYGTFRTGELFF
cdr3_nt: TGTGCCAGCAGCCGGGGGTACGGGACTTTTCGTACCGGGGAGCTGTTTTTT
j_call: TRBJ2-2
clone_size: NA
d_call: NA
v_call: TRBV5-4

cdr3_aa: CASSITGLAGLFYEQYF
cdr3_nt: TGTGCCAGCAGTATCACGGGACTAGCGGGATTATTCTACGAGCAGTACTTC
j_call: TRBJ2-7
clone_size: NA
d_call: TRBD2
v_call: TRBV27

cdr3_aa: CASSPQDRTGTQYF
cdr3_nt: TGTGCCAGCAGCCCCCAGGACCGCACAGGAACGCAGTATTTT
j_call: TRBJ2-3
clone_size: NA
d_call: NA
v_call: TRBV14

cdr3_aa: CASRFNRQGDNQPQHF
cdr3_nt: TGTGCCAGTCGGTTCAACCGACAGGGAGATAATCAGCCCCAGCATTTT
j_call: TRBJ1-5
clone_size: NA
d_call: TRBD1
v_call: TRBV19

cdr3_aa: CAWIMGGTGADTQYF
cdr3_nt: TGTGCCTGGATTATGGGGGGGACAGGGGCAGATACGCAGTATTTT
j_call: TRBJ2-3
clone_size: NA
d_call: TRBD1
v_call: TRBV30

cdr3_aa: CASSLDRDRPTDTQYF
cdr3_nt: TGTGCCAGCAGCTTAGACCGGGACAGACCCACAGATACGCAGTATTTT
j_call: TRBJ2-3
clone_size: NA
d_call: TRBD1
v_call: TRBV7-2

cdr3_aa: CASSVDRGPREQYF
cdr3_nt: TGTGCCAGCAGCGTGGACAGGGGGCCGCGAGAGCAGTACTTC
j_call: TRBJ2-7
clone_size: NA
d_call: TRBD1
v_call: TRBV6-5

cdr3_aa: CASTTGKGYEQYF
cdr3_nt: TGTGCCAGCACCACAGGGAAGGGATACGAGCAGTACTTC
j_call: TRBJ2-7
clone_size: NA
d_call: NA
v_call: TRBV6-5

cdr3_aa: CASSLGQGMTGELFF
cdr3_nt: TGTGCCAGCAGCTTAGGACAGGGGATGACCGGGGAGCTGTTTTTT
j_call: TRBJ2-2
clone_size: few
d_call: TRBD1
v_call: TRBV7-9

cdr3_aa: CASSLSGGLSYEQYF
cdr3_nt: TGTGCCAGTAGTCTCAGCGGGGGCCTCTCCTACGAGCAGTACTTC
j_call: TRBJ2-7
clone_size: NA
d_call: TRBD2
v_call: TRBV19

cdr3_aa: CASSDSQGAGELFF
cdr3_nt: TGTGCCAGCAGTGACTCACAGGGGGCCGGGGAGCTGTTTTTT
j_call: TRBJ2-2
clone_size: NA
d_call: TRBD1
v_call: TRBV6-4

cdr3_aa: CASSRGRFWGRGMNTEAFF
cdr3_nt: TGTGCCAGCAGCCGGGGTAGATTCTGGGGGAGGGGAATGAACACTGAAGCTTTCTTT
j_call: TRBJ1-1
clone_size: NA
d_call: NA
v_call: TRBV7-2

cdr3_aa: CASSYSGSLSYEQYF
cdr3_nt: TGTGCCAGCAGCTATAGCGGGAGTCTCTCCTACGAGCAGTACTTC
j_call: TRBJ2-7
clone_size: NA
d_call: TRBD2
v_call: TRBV6-5

cdr3_aa: CASSPPRILASGNTYEQYF
cdr3_nt: TGTGCCAGCAGCCCACCTCGTATTCTGGCTAGCGGAAATACTTACGAGCAGTACTTC
j_call: TRBJ2-7
clone_size: NA
d_call: TRBD2
v_call: TRBV7-9

cdr3_aa: CASFRGRRENIQYF
cdr3_nt: TGTGCCAGCTTCAGGGGGAGGCGAGAAAACATTCAGTACTTC
j_call: TRBJ2-4
clone_size: once
d_call: NA
v_call: TRBV11-1

cdr3_aa: CASSRGTVNTGELFF
cdr3_nt: TGTGCCAGCTCAAGAGGGACAGTGAACACCGGGGAGCTGTTTTTT
j_call: TRBJ2-2
clone_size: NA
d_call: TRBD1
v_call: TRBV18

cdr3_aa: CASSGNTNTEAFF
cdr3_nt: TGTGCCAGCAGTGGTAACACGAACACTGAAGCTTTCTTT
j_call: TRBJ1-1
clone_size: NA
d_call: NA
v_call: TRBV6-4

cdr3_aa: CASSLLAGNSGNTIYF
cdr3_nt: TGTGCCAGCAGTTTATTGGCAGGGAACTCTGGAAACACCATATATTTT
j_call: TRBJ1-3
clone_size: NA
d_call: NA
v_call: TRBV27

cdr3_aa: CASSLAYTDTQYF
cdr3_nt: TGTGCCAGCAGCTTAGCGTACACAGATACGCAGTATTTT
j_call: TRBJ2-3
clone_size: NA
d_call: NA
v_call: TRBV7-2

cdr3_aa: CASSLLRGEQFF
cdr3_nt: TGTGCCAGCAGTTTATTACGAGGTGAGCAGTTCTTC
j_call: TRBJ2-1
clone_size: NA
d_call: NA
v_call: TRBV28

cdr3_aa: CASSRTGAWKQYF
cdr3_nt: TGTGCCAGCTCGCGGACAGGGGCGTGGAAGCAGTACTTC
j_call: TRBJ2-7
clone_size: few
d_call: TRBD1
v_call: TRBV28

cdr3_aa: CASRGRLAGMFYNEQFF
cdr3_nt: TGTGCCAGTAGGGGGAGACTAGCGGGCATGTTTTACAATGAGCAGTTCTTC
j_call: TRBJ2-1
clone_size: NA
d_call: TRBD2
v_call: TRBV19

cdr3_aa: CASSLAGWGPGNTIYF
cdr3_nt: TGTGCCAGCAGCTTAGCCGGGTGGGGGCCTGGAAACACCATATATTTT
j_call: TRBJ1-3
clone_size: NA
d_call: NA
v_call: TRBV7-9

cdr3_aa: CASRARQGAEYGYTF
cdr3_nt: TGTGCCAGCAGGGCTAGACAGGGGGCAGAATATGGCTACACCTTC
j_call: TRBJ1-2
clone_size: NA
d_call: TRBD1
v_call: TRBV2

cdr3_aa: CASSLVIGVMNTEAFF
cdr3_nt: TGCGCCAGCAGCTTGGTCATAGGGGTCATGAACACTGAAGCTTTCTTT
j_call: TRBJ1-1
clone_size: NA
d_call: NA
v_call: TRBV5-1

cdr3_aa: CASSRQEISSYNSPLHF
cdr3_nt: TGCGCCAGCAGTCGACAGGAGATCAGCTCCTATAATTCACCCCTCCACTTT
j_call: TRBJ1-6
clone_size: few
d_call: NA
v_call: TRBV5-1

cdr3_aa: CASSPDRGHNQPQHF
cdr3_nt: TGTGCCAGCAGTCCGGACAGGGGGCACAATCAGCCCCAGCATTTT
j_call: TRBJ1-5
clone_size: NA
d_call: TRBD1
v_call: TRBV6-6

cdr3_aa: CASSYPNLETGINQPQHF
cdr3_nt: TGTGCCAGCAGTTACCCAAATTTAGAAACAGGGATAAATCAGCCCCAGCATTTT
j_call: TRBJ1-5
clone_size: NA
d_call: NA
v_call: TRBV6-7

cdr3_aa: CASSVGGPLVETQYF
cdr3_nt: TGTGCCAGCAGCGTAGGAGGGCCCTTGGTGGAGACCCAGTACTTC
j_call: TRBJ2-5
clone_size: NA
d_call: NA
v_call: TRBV9

cdr3_aa: CASGDRGVRGYTF
cdr3_nt: TGTGCCAGCGGAGACAGGGGAGTCCGCGGCTACACCTTC
j_call: TRBJ1-2
clone_size: NA
d_call: TRBD1
v_call: TRBV6-5

cdr3_aa: CASSPPGPSGRKGQYF
cdr3_nt: TGTGCCAGCTCACCACCGGGGCCTAGCGGGAGGAAAGGGCAGTACTTC
j_call: TRBJ2-7
clone_size: NA
d_call: TRBD2
v_call: TRBV18

cdr3_aa: CASSFSRGLSSGNTIYF
cdr3_nt: TGTGCCAGCAGCTTTTCCCGGGGACTCTCCTCTGGAAACACCATATATTTT
j_call: TRBJ1-3
clone_size: NA
d_call: NA
v_call: TRBV9